The clone carrying this T cell receptor (beta chain) was seen just once. What it recognizes is unknown. Sequencing libraries made from TCR beta cDNA carried unique molecular identifiers. Roughly 500,000 cDNA molecules came from roughly 0.93 to 9.6 million T cells. TCRdb re-called the PCR reads through MiXCR, storing one row per CDR3 protein. The repertoire holds approximately 360,000 distinct CDR3 sequences, with about a third as singletons. Trimming shortened V by 6 bases and J by 1 base, and 18 bases separated the two germline ends. The CDR3 consists of 15 residues. Germline V gene sequence: CDR1 SQVTM, CDR2 ANQGSEA. The data are from a study of post-analysis software for immune sequencing data. About the research overall: Clinical courses comprised relapsing-remitting, secondary progressive and progressive-relapsing multiple sclerosis.

Whole-study results and caveats: Multiple sclerosis patients showed significantly lower normalized Chao1 diversity than controls did. With F measure, samples from one preparation batch clustered together strongly. Higher frequency in patients than in controls was seen for roughly five TRBV segments, with TRBV5-6, TRBV5-1 and TRBV20-1 among them.

The sequenced material came from blood. The TCR originated in a girl under 18 with multiple sclerosis. The rearrangement links TRBV29-1 to TRBJ1-1; a possible D gene is TRBD1 (5 bases). The CDR3 DNA sequence: TGCAGCGTCGGGGGGGGATGGGGGTCGAACACTGAAGCTTTCTTT. Residues: CSVGGGWGSNTEAFF.